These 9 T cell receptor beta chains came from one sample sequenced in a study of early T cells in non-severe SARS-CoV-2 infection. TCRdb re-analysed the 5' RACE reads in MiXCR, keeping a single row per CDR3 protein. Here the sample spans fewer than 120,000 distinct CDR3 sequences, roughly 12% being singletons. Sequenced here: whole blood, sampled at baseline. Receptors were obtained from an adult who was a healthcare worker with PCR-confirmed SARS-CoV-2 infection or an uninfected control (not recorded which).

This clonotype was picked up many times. CDR3 DNA: TGCGCCAGCAGCTCCGTGTTACAAGAGACCCAGTACTTC. Translated: CASSSVLQETQYF. The chain links TRBV5-1 to TRBJ2-5, with D unresolved. V lost 3 bases to trimming and J lost 2 bases, with 8 bases between them. Germline V gene sequence: CDR1 SGHRS, CDR2 YFSETQ. The length of the CDR3 is 13 residues.

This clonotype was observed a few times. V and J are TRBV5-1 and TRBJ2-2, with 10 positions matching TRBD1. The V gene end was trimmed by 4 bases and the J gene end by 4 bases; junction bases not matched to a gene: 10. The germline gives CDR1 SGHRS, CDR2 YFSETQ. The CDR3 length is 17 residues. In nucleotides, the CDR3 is TGCGCCAGCAGCCCCCGTGAGACAGGGGGCATCACCGGGGAGCTGTTTTTT. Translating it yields CASSPRETGGITGELFF.

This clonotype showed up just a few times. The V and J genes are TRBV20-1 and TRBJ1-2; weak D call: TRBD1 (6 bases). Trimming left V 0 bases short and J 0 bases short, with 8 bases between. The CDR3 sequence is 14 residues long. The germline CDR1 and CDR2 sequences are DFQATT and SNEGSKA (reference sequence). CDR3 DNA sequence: TGCAGTGCTAGAGATGGGGACACTAACTATGGCTACACCTTC. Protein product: CSARDGDTNYGYTF.

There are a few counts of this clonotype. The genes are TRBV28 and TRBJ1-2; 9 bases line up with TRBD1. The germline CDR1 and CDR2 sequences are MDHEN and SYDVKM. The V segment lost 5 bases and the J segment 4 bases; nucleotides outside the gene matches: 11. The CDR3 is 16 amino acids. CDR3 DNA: TGTGCCAGCAGTACTGGGGGGACAGGGATGTCCTATGGCTACACCTTC. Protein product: CASSTGGTGMSYGYTF.

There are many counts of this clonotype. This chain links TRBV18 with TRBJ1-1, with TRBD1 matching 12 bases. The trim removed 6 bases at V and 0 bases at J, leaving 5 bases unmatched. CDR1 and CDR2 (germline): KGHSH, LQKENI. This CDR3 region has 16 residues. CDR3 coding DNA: TGTGCCAGCTCCCTCGGGACAGGGGGCCTGAACACTGAAGCTTTCTTT. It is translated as CASSLGTGGLNTEAFF.

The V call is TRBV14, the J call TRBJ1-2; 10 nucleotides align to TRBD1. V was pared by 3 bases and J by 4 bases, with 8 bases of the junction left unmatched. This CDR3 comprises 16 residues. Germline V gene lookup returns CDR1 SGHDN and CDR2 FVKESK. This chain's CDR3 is CASSQEDRGFGYGYTF. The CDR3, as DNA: TGTGCCAGCAGCCAGGAGGACAGGGGGTTTGGCTATGGCTACACCTTC.

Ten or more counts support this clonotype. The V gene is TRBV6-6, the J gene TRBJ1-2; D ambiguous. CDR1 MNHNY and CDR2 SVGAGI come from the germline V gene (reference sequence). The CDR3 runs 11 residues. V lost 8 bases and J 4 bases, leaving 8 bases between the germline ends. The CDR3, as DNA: TGTGCCAGCGGAGGACGCTATGGCTACACCTTC. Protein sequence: CASGGRYGYTF.

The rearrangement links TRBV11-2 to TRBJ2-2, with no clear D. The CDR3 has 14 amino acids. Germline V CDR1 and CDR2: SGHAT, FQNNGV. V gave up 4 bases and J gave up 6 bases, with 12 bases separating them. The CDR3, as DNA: TGTGCCAGCAGCTCCCCGTGGGTTCCCGGGGAGCTGTTTTTT. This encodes CASSSPWVPGELFF.

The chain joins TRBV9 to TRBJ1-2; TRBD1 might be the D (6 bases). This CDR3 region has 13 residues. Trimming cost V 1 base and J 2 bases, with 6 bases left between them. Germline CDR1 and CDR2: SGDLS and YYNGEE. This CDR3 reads CASSVQGNYGYTF. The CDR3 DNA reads TGTGCCAGCAGCGTACAGGGGAACTATGGCTACACCTTC. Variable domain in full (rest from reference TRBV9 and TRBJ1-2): DSGVTQTPKHLITATGQRVTLRCSPRSGDLSVYWYQQSLDQGLQFLIQYYNGEERAKGNILERFSAQQFPDLHSELNLSSLELGDSALYFCASSVQGNYGYTFGSGTRLTVV.